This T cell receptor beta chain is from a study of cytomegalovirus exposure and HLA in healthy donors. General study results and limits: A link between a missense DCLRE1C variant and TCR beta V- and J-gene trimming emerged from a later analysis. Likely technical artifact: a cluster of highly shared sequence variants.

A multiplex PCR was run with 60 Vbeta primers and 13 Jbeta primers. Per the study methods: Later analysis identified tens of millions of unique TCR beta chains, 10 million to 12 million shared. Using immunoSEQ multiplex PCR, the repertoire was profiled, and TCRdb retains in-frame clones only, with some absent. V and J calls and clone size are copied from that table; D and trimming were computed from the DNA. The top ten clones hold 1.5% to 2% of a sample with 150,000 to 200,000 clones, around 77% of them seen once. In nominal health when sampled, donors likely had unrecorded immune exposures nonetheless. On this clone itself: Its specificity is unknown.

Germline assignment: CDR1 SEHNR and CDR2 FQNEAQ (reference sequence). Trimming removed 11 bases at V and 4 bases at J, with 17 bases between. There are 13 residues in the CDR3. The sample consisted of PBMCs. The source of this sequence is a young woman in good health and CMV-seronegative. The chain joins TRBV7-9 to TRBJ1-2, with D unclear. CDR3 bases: TGTGCCTTAGAGGCGGACTCCCTCTATGGCTACACCTTC. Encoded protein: CALEADSLYGYTF.